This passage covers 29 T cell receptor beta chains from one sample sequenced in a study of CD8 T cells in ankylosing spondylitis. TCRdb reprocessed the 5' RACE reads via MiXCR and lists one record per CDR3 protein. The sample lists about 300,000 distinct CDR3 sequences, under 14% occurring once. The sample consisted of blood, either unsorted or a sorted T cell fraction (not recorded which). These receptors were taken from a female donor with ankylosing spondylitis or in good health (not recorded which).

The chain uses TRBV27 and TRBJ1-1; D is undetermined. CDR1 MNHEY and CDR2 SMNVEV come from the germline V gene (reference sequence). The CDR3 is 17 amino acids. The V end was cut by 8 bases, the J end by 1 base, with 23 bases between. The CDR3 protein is CASWSWFGGAGNTEAFF. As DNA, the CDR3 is TGTGCCAGCTGGTCCTGGTTCGGTGGTGCAGGGAACACTGAAGCTTTCTTT.

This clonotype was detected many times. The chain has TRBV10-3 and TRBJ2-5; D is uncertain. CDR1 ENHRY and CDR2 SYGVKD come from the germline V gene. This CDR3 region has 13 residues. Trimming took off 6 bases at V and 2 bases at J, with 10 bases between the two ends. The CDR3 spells CAIRPGGQETQYF. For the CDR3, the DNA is TGTGCCATCAGACCTGGTGGGCAAGAGACCCAGTACTTC.

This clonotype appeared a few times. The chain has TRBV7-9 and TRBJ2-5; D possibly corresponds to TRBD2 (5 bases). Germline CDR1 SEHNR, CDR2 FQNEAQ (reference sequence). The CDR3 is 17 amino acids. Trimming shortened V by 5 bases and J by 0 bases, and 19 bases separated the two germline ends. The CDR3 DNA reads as TGTGCCAGCAGCCCCTTGATCTCGTCGGGGAACCAAGAGACCCAGTACTTC. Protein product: CASSPLISSGNQETQYF.

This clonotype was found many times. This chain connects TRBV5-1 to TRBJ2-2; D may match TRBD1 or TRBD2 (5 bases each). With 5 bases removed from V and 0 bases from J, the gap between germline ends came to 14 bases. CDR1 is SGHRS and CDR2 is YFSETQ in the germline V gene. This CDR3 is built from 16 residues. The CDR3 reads CASSLAGTANTGELFF. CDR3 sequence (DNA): TGCGCCAGCAGTCTTGCCGGGACGGCGAACACCGGGGAGCTGTTTTTT. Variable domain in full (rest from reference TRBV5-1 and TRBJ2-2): KAGVTQTPRYLIKTRGQQVTLSCSPISGHRSVSWYQQTPGQGLQFLFEYFSETQRNKGNFPGRFSGRQFSNSRSEMNVSTLELGDSALYLCASSLAGTANTGELFFGEGSRLTVL.

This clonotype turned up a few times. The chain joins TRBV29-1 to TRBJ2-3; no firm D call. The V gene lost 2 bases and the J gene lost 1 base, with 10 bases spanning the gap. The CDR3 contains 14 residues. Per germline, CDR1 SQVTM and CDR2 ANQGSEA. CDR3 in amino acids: CSVESASGTDTQYF. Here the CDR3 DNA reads TGCAGCGTTGAATCTGCCTCTGGCACAGATACGCAGTATTTT.

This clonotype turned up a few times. CDR3 DNA sequence: TGTGCCAGCTCCCCCGGGCAGGCCCGAAATGAGCAGTTCTTC. This sequence encodes CASSPGQARNEQFF. This rearrangement joins TRBV18 to TRBJ2-1, with D hard to call. The CDR3 length is 14 residues. Germline loops: CDR1 KGHSH, CDR2 LQKENI. With 6 bases removed from V and 7 bases from J, the gap between germline ends came to 16 bases. Full variable domain (outside the CDR3, taken from reference TRBV18 and TRBJ2-1): NAGVMQNPRHLVRRRGQEARLRCSPMKGHSHVYWYRQLPEEGLKFMVYLQKENIIDESGMPKERFSAEFPKEGPSILRIQQVVRGDSAAYFCASSPGQARNEQFFGPGTRLTVL.

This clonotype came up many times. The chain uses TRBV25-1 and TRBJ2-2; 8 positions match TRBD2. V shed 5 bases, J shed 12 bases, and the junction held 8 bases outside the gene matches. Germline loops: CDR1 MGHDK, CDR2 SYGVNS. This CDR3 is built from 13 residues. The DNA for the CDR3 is TGTGCCAGCAGTTTCCTCGGGGGGGTGAAGCTGTTTTTT. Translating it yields CASSFLGGVKLFF.

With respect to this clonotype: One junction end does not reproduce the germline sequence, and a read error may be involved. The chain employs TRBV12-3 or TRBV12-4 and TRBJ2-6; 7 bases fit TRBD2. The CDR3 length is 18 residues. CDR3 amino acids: CTSSLAGLGASGANVLTF. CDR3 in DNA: TGTACCAGCAGTTTAGCTGGACTAGGGGCCTCTGGGGCCAACGTCCTGACTTTC.

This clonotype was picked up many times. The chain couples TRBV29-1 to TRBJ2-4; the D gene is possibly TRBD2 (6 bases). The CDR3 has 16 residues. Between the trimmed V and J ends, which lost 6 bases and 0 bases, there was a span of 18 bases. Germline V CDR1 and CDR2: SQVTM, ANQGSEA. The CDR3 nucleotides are TGCAGCGTGGGGGGATCTAGCTCTGGAGCCAAAAACATTCAGTACTTC. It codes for CSVGGSSSGAKNIQYF.

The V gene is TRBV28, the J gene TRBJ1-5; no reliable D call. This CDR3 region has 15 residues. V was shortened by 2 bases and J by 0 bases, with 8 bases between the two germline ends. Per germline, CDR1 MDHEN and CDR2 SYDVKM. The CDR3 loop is CASSLIEYSNQPQHF. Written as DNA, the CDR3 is TGTGCCAGCAGTTTAATTGAATATAGCAATCAGCCCCAGCATTTT. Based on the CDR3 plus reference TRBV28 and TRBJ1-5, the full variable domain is DVKVTQSSRYLVKRTGEKVFLECVQDMDHENMFWYRQDPGLGLRLIYFSYDVKMKEKGDIPEGYSVSREKKERFSLILESASTNQTSMYLCASSLIEYSNQPQHFGDGTRLSIL.

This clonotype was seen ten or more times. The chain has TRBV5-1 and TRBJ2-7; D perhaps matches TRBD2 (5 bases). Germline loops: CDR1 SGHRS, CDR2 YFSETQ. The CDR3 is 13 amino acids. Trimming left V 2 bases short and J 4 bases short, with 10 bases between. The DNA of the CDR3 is TGCGCCAGCAGCTTTGGGAGCGAATACGAGCAGTACTTC. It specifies CASSFGSEYEQYF.

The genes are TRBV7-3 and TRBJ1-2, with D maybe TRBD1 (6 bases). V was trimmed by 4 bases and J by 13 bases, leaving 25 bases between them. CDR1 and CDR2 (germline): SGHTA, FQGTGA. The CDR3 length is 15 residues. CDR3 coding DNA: TGTGCCAGCAGCTCGACGGGGGCGGGTGGCTCTTCGAGCACCTTC. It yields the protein CASSSTGAGGSSSTF.

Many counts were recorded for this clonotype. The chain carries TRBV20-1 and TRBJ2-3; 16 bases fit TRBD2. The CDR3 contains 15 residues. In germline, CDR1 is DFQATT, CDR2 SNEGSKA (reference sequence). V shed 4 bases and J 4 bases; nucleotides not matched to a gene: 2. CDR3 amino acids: CSATGTSGRADTQYF. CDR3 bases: TGCAGTGCTACAGGGACTAGCGGGAGGGCAGATACGCAGTATTTT.

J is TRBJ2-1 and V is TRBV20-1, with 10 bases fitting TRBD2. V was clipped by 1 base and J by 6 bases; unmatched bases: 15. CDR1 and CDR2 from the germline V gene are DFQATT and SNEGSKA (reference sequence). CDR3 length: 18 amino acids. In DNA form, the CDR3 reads TGCAGTGCTAGAGGCCGCTATAGCGGGAGGATCCCACGCAATGAGCAGTTCTTC. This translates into CSARGRYSGRIPRNEQFF.

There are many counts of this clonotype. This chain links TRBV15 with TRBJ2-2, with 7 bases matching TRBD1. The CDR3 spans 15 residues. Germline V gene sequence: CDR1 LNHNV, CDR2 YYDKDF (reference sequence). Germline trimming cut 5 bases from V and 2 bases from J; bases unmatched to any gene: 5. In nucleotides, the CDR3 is TGTGCCACCAGCGAGACAGGGTTCAACACCGGGGAGCTGTTTTTT. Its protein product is CATSETGFNTGELFF.

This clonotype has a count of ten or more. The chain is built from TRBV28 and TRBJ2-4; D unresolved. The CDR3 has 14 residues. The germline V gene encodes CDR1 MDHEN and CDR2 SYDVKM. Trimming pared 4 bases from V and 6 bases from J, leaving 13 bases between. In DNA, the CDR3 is TGTGCCAGCAGTTCTCGTATTCGCGGAAACATTCAGTACTTC. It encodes CASSSRIRGNIQYF.

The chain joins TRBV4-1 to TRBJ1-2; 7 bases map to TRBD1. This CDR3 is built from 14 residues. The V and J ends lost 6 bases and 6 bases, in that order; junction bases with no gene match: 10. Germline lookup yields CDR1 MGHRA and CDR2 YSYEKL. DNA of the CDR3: TGCGCCAGCAGTCTTCAACAGGGGAGAGATGGCTACACCTTC. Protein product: CASSLQQGRDGYTF.

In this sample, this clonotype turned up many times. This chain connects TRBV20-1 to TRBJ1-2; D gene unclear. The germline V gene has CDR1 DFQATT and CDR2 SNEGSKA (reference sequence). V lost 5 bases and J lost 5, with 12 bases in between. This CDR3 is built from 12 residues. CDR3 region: CSAPPAGYGYTF. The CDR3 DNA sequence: TGCAGTGCTCCCCCAGCGGGTTATGGCTACACCTTC.

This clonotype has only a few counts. CDR3 nucleotides: TGTGCCAGCAGCTTTACAGGGTACACTGAAGCTTTCTTT. Its protein product is CASSFTGYTEAFF. J is TRBJ1-1 and V is TRBV7-3; tentative D call: TRBD1 (6 bases). The CDR3 totals 13 residues. Germline V gene data show CDR1 as SGHTA and CDR2 as FQGTGA. V lost 3 bases and J lost 3, with 8 bases in between.

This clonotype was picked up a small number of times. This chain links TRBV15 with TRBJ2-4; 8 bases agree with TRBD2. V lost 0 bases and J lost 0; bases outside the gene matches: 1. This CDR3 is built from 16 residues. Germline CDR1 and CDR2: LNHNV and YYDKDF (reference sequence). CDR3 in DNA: TGTGCCACCAGCAGAGATGCGGGGGGAGCCAAAAACATTCAGTACTTC. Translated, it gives CATSRDAGGAKNIQYF.

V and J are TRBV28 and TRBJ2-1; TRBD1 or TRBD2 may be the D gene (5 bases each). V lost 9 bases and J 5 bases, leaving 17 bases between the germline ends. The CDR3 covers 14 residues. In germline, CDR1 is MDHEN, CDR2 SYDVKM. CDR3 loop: CASAGTRPHNEQFF. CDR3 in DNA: TGTGCCAGTGCCGGGACCCGGCCCCACAATGAGCAGTTCTTC.

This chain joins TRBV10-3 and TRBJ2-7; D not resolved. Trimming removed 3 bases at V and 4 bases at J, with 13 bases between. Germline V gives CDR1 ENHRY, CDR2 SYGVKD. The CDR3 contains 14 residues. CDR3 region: CAISDRVTQYEQYF. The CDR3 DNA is TGTGCCATCAGTGATCGCGTTACTCAGTACGAGCAGTACTTC.

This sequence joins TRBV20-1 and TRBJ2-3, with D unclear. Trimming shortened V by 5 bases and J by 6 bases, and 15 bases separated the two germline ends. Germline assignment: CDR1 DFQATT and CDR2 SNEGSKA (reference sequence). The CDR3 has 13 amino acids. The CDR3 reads CSASTPRLDTQYF. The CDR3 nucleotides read TGCAGTGCTTCTACTCCCCGGTTGGATACGCAGTATTTT.

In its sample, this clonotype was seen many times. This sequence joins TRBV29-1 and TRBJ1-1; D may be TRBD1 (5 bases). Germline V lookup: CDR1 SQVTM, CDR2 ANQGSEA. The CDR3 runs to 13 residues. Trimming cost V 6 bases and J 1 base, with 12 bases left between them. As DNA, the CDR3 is TGCAGCGTACGACAGAGAGGGAACACTGAAGCTTTCTTT. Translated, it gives CSVRQRGNTEAFF. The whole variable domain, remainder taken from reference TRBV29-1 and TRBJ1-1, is SAVISQKPSRDICQRGTSLTIQCQVDSQVTMMFWYRQQPGQSLTLIATANQGSEATYESGFVIDKFPISRPNLTFSTLTVSNMSPEDSSIYLCSVRQRGNTEAFFGQGTRLTVV.

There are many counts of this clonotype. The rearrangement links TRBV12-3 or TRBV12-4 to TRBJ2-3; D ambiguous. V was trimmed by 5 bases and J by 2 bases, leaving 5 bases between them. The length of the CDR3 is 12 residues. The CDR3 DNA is TGTGCCAGCAGTAAGAACACAGATACGCAGTATTTT. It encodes CASSKNTDTQYF.

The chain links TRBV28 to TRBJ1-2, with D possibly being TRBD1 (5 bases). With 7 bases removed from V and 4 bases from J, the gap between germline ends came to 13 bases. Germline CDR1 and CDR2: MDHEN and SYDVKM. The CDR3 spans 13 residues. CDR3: CASTTTGPYGYTF. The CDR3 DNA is TGTGCCAGCACCACTACGGGACCCTATGGCTACACCTTC.

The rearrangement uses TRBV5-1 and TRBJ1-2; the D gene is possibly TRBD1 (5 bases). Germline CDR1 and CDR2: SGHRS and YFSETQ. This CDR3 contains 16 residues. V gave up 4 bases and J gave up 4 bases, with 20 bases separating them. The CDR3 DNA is TGCGCCAGCAGCCGGACGAATGGGGGGATTGGCTATGGCTACACCTTC. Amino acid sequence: CASSRTNGGIGYGYTF. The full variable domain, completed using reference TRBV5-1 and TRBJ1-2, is KAGVTQTPRYLIKTRGQQVTLSCSPISGHRSVSWYQQTPGQGLQFLFEYFSETQRNKGNFPGRFSGRQFSNSRSEMNVSTLELGDSALYLCASSRTNGGIGYGYTFGSGTRLTVV.

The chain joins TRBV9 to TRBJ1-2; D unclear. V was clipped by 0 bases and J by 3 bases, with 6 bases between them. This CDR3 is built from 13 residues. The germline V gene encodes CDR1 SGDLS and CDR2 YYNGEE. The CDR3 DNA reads TGTGCCAGCAGCGTAGACGGGTACTATGGCTACACCTTC. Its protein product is CASSVDGYYGYTF. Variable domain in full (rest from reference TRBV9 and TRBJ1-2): DSGVTQTPKHLITATGQRVTLRCSPRSGDLSVYWYQQSLDQGLQFLIQYYNGEERAKGNILERFSAQQFPDLHSELNLSSLELGDSALYFCASSVDGYYGYTFGSGTRLTVV.

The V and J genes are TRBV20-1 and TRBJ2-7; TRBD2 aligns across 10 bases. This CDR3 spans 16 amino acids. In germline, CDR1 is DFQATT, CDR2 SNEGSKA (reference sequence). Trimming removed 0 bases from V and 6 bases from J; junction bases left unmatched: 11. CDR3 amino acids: CSARDQEAGGPREQYF. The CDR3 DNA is TGCAGTGCTAGAGATCAGGAAGCGGGGGGGCCCCGCGAGCAGTACTTC.